In its sample, the clone carrying this T cell receptor (beta chain) was seen once. Data came from immunoSEQ multiplex PCR; TCRdb stores just in-frame clones and leaves some out. The sample carries roughly 92,000 clones, over 80% recorded once. The entry originates in a study of T cells after somatic rescue of genetic block. This CDR3 spans 14 amino acids. V lost 4 bases to trimming and J lost 3 bases, with 10 bases between them. Per germline, CDR1 LGHNT and CDR2 FRNRAP. The sequenced material came from peripheral blood mononuclear cells (PBMCs). The V and J genes are TRBV12-5 and TRBJ1-5, with D perhaps TRBD1 (5 bases). This clonotype was sampled from a young woman. The CDR3 protein is CASGYGGDNQPQHF. The CDR3 bases are TGTGCTAGTGGTTACGGGGGGGACAATCAGCCCCAGCATTTT. The variable domain in full, completed from reference TRBV12-5 and TRBJ1-5, reads DARVTQTPRHKVTEMGQEVTMRCQPILGHNTVFWYRQTMMQGLELLAYFRNRAPLDDSGMPKDRFSAEMPDATLATLKIQPSEPRDSAVYFCASGYGGDNQPQHFGDGTRLSIL.